A single sample is the source of the 16 T cell receptor beta chains below, sequenced in a study of blood T cell repertoires in COVID-19. Libraries were prepared by immunoSEQ multiplex PCR; TCRdb keeps only in-frame clonotypes and omits some of them. The sample carries about 240,000 clones, just under 85% recorded once. Sequences were obtained from peripheral blood. These receptors all come from a woman older than 75 with acute or convalescent COVID-19.

Only one count was recorded for this clone. The chain carries TRBV7-2 and TRBJ2-3; D unresolved. CDR3 size: 13 residues. Trimming removed 7 bases at V and 1 base at J, with 9 bases between. Germline V gene sequence: CDR1 SGHTA, CDR2 FQGNSA. Written as DNA, the CDR3 is TGTGCCAGCATCCGCCGGGGCACAGATACGCAGTATTTT. Translating gives CASIRRGTDTQYF.

This clone appeared once. The rearrangement uses TRBV11-2 and TRBJ2-5; a possible D gene is TRBD1 (5 bases). Trimming stripped 4 bases from V and 2 bases from J, with 11 bases between. The CDR3 extends over 14 amino acids. Germline CDR1 and CDR2: SGHAT and FQNNGV. In DNA form, the CDR3 reads TGTGCCAGCAGCTCAGGGCAAAGACAAGAGACCCAGTACTTC. It codes for CASSSGQRQETQYF.

The chain has TRBV4-1 and TRBJ2-2; a weak D match, TRBD2 (6 bases). Per germline, CDR1 MGHRA and CDR2 YSYEKL. The CDR3 totals 15 residues. The ends were cut back, 4 bases at V and 6 bases at J, with 15 bases in the middle. The CDR3 protein is CASSPPGLIAGELFF. In DNA form, the CDR3 reads TGCGCCAGCAGCCCCCCGGGACTTATAGCCGGGGAGCTGTTTTTT.

This clone was counted only a few times. The chain recombines TRBV9 with TRBJ2-7; D might be TRBD2 (6 bases). The CDR3 has 15 residues. With 2 bases removed from V and 2 bases from J, the gap between germline ends came to 14 bases. The germline V gene encodes CDR1 SGDLS and CDR2 YYNGEE. The CDR3 sequence: CASSVAAGPPYEQYF. The CDR3 region has the DNA TGTGCCAGCAGCGTGGCGGCGGGACCCCCCTACGAGCAGTACTTC.

The chain uses TRBV19 and TRBJ1-1, with D tentatively TRBD1 (5 bases). The CDR3 consists of 11 residues. V shed 9 bases and J shed 10 bases, with 15 bases lying between them. Germline CDR1 and CDR2: LNHDA and SQIVND (reference sequence). The CDR3 bases are TGTGCCAGCCAACTCCAGGGTCCAGCTTTCTTT. Its protein is CASQLQGPAFF.

This clone was seen only once. The rearrangement joins TRBV19 to TRBJ1-5; a weak D match, TRBD1 (5 bases). V was shortened by 1 base and J by 0 bases, with 7 bases between the two germline ends. This CDR3 comprises 15 residues. Germline V gene data show CDR1 as LNHDA and CDR2 as SQIVND (reference sequence). The chain's CDR3 is CASSIGGTSNQPQHF. The CDR3 DNA is TGTGCCAGTAGTATAGGCGGGACTAGCAATCAGCCCCAGCATTTT.

V usage is TRBV19 and J usage is TRBJ2-1; D is possibly TRBD2 (6 bases). V was trimmed by 7 bases and J by 3 bases, leaving 16 bases between them. Looked up from germline, CDR1 is LNHDA and CDR2 is SQIVND (reference sequence). This CDR3 is 15 amino acids long. CDR3 region: CASNSGVRGYNEQFF. As DNA, the CDR3 is TGTGCCAGTAATTCGGGAGTCCGGGGCTACAATGAGCAGTTCTTC.

The chain recombines TRBV10-1 with TRBJ2-7, with a weak D call TRBD1 (6 bases). Germline loops: CDR1 WNHNN, CDR2 SYGVQD (reference sequence). The CDR3 consists of 13 residues. Trimming took off 6 bases at V and 6 bases at J, with 15 bases between the two ends. DNA of the CDR3: TGCGCCAGCAGAGCAGGGGTTTCGGGCGAGCAGTACTTC. This translates into CASRAGVSGEQYF.

The genes are TRBV18 and TRBJ2-1, with 7 positions matching TRBD2. Germline loops: CDR1 KGHSH, CDR2 LQKENI. The V and J ends lost 0 bases and 4 bases, in that order; junction bases with no gene match: 3. The CDR3 totals 15 residues. CDR3 nucleotide sequence: TGTGCCAGCTCACCACCGGGACTACTGTACAATGAGCAGTTCTTC. This sequence encodes CASSPPGLLYNEQFF.

This chain uses TRBV14 with TRBJ2-7; a weak D match, TRBD1 (6 bases). V was pared by 0 bases and J by 4 bases, with 16 bases between. Germline-derived CDR1 and CDR2 are SGHDN and FVKESK. The CDR3 has 16 residues. The CDR3 bases are TGTGCCAGCAGCCAAGACAGGGGCCCCACGATTTACGAGCAGTACTTC. Its protein is CASSQDRGPTIYEQYF.

The chain combines TRBV7-9 with TRBJ1-1; the D is unclear. This CDR3 spans 13 amino acids. V lost 5 bases and J lost 6, with 13 bases in between. Germline assignment: CDR1 SEHNR and CDR2 FQNEAQ (reference sequence). CDR3 in amino acids: CASSPRLGAEAFF. As DNA, the CDR3 is TGTGCCAGCAGCCCCAGGTTGGGCGCTGAAGCTTTCTTT.

This sequence joins TRBV6-5 and TRBJ2-1; D may be TRBD2 (5 bases). The CDR3 is 14 residues long. The V gene lost 0 bases and the J gene lost 10 bases, with 13 bases spanning the gap. The germline V gene encodes CDR1 MNHEY and CDR2 SVGAGI. In nucleotides, the CDR3 is TGTGCCAGCAGTTACTCGACGCCACCGGGAGAGCAGTTCTTC. This translates into CASSYSTPPGEQFF.

The genes are TRBV6-4 and TRBJ2-4, with a tentative D call TRBD2 (6 bases). The V end was cut by 0 bases, the J end by 0 bases, with 12 bases between. The germline gives CDR1 MRHNA, CDR2 SNTAGT. CDR3 size: 17 residues. Written as DNA, the CDR3 is TGTGCCAGCAGTGACTCTGTGGCGGGAATAGCCAAAAACATTCAGTACTTC. Amino acid sequence: CASSDSVAGIAKNIQYF.

The chain has TRBV30 and TRBJ2-3, with D perhaps matching TRBD2 (6 bases). This CDR3 is 15 amino acids long. CDR1 and CDR2 from the germline V gene are GTSNPN and SVGIG (reference sequence). Trimming removed 4 bases at V and 6 bases at J, with 20 bases between. The CDR3 here is CAWTTWRGGSDTQYF. CDR3 in DNA: TGTGCCTGGACCACGTGGAGGGGCGGATCCGATACGCAGTATTTT.

This chain connects TRBV15 to TRBJ2-3; D is possibly TRBD2 (6 bases). Germline CDR1 is LNHNV and CDR2 is YYDKDF (reference sequence). V was shortened by 5 bases and J by 1 base, with 19 bases between the two germline ends. The CDR3 length is 17 residues. The CDR3 region is CATSGLWRGRGTDTQYF. CDR3 DNA: TGTGCCACCAGCGGCCTCTGGCGGGGTAGAGGCACAGATACGCAGTATTTT.

In its sample, this clone was seen a few times. The V and J genes are TRBV28 and TRBJ2-1; a possible D gene is TRBD2 (6 bases). The V gene lost 5 bases and the J gene lost 0 bases, with 14 bases spanning the gap. CDR1 is MDHEN, CDR2 SYDVKM, per germline. The CDR3 contains 16 residues. CDR3 in amino acids: CASSPLGGSSYNEQFF. CDR3 DNA sequence: TGTGCCAGCAGTCCCCTAGGAGGGAGCTCCTACAATGAGCAGTTCTTC.